The 32 T cell receptor beta chains given below trace back to one sample, sequenced in a study of blood T cell repertoires in COVID-19. Generated by immunoSEQ multiplex PCR, the TCRdb table keeps only in-frame clones and is missing some. The table includes approximately 69,000 clones, approximately 82% detected once. The specimen was peripheral blood. The receptor set was obtained from an elderly woman with acute or convalescent COVID-19.

Only a few counts were recorded for this clone. The rearrangement links TRBV5-1 to TRBJ1-4; D remains unclear. The CDR3 runs to 11 residues. V was clipped by 5 bases and J by 5 bases, with 4 bases between them. Germline-derived CDR1 and CDR2 are SGHRS and YFSETQ. CDR3 in amino acids: CASRLNEKLFF. For the CDR3, the DNA is TGCGCCAGCAGATTAAATGAAAAACTGTTTTTT.

This clone showed up just once. The chain links TRBV2 to TRBJ1-2; possibly TRBD1 for D (5 bases). Trimming left V 8 bases short and J 0 bases short, with 13 bases between. CDR1 and CDR2 (germline): SNHLY, FYNNEI. This CDR3 is 14 amino acids long. CDR3 DNA: TGTGCCAGCCGTGGGGGGGGGACTAACTATGGCTACACCTTC. Translating gives CASRGGGTNYGYTF.

This chain links TRBV24-1 with TRBJ2-1; 11 bases fit TRBD2. J gave up 5 bases and V 11 bases, and 4 bases lay outside the gene matches. This CDR3 region has 13 residues. CDR1 and CDR2 from the germline V gene are KGHDR and SFDVKD. This chain's CDR3 is CAIGTSGNNEQFF. The DNA of the CDR3 is TGTGCCATCGGGACTAGCGGAAACAATGAGCAGTTCTTC.

The CDR3 is CAWRRGALNSPLHF. CDR3 in DNA: TGTGCCTGGAGGCGGGGCGCGTTGAATTCACCCCTCCACTTT. V usage is TRBV30 and J usage is TRBJ1-6; D might be TRBD1 (5 bases). CDR1 is GTSNPN and CDR2 is SVGIG in the germline V gene (reference sequence). V was clipped by 3 bases and J by 7 bases, with 13 bases between them. The CDR3 covers 14 residues.

The chain recombines TRBV19 with TRBJ2-1; 11 nucleotides agree with TRBD2. The ends lost 6 bases at V and 8 bases at J; junction bases unmatched: 9. In germline, CDR1 is LNHDA, CDR2 SQIVND (reference sequence). The CDR3 runs 15 residues. The CDR3 DNA sequence: TGTGCCAGTAGCTCCATAGCGGGAGGGCCCGATGAGCAGTTCTTC. It codes for CASSSIAGGPDEQFF.

The rearrangement links TRBV7-3 to TRBJ1-1, with 7 nucleotides matching TRBD1. Germline loops: CDR1 SGHTA, CDR2 FQGTGA. V lost 1 base, J lost 1 base, and 3 bases stayed unmatched. This CDR3 comprises 15 residues. CDR3 nucleotide sequence: TGTGCCAGCAGCTTAATTAGGACAGGGAACACTGAAGCTTTCTTT. Translating gives CASSLIRTGNTEAFF.

The chain has TRBV20-1 and TRBJ2-2, with 8 bases lining up with TRBD1. V lost 3 bases and J lost 4; bases outside the gene matches: 4. From germline, CDR1 is DFQATT and CDR2 SNEGSKA (reference sequence). CDR3 length: 14 amino acids. CDR3 in amino acids: CSASLTGGTGELFF. In nucleotides, the CDR3 is TGCAGTGCTAGTCTTACAGGGGGCACCGGGGAGCTGTTTTTT.

This chain joins TRBV5-1 and TRBJ1-5; possible D gene TRBD1, 5 bases. The V gene lost 0 bases and the J gene lost 3 bases, with 7 bases spanning the gap. The CDR3 sequence is 14 residues long. Per the germline V gene, CDR1 is SGHRS and CDR2 is YFSETQ. CDR3 residues: CASSLGQLNQPQHF. The DNA for the CDR3 is TGCGCCAGCAGCTTGGGACAGCTCAATCAGCCCCAGCATTTT.

The chain joins TRBV28 to TRBJ1-4; D unclear. The germline V gene has CDR1 MDHEN and CDR2 SYDVKM. Trimming stripped 6 bases from V and 7 bases from J, with 9 bases between. The CDR3 sequence is 12 residues long. Here the CDR3 reads CASSPRGEKLFF. The DNA of the CDR3 is TGTGCCAGCAGCCCGCGGGGTGAAAAACTGTTTTTT.

The chain has TRBV3-1 (or the pseudogene TRBV3-2) and TRBJ1-2; no clear D. Germline V lookup: CDR1 LGHDT, CDR2 YNNKEL (reference sequence). The V gene lost 3 bases and the J gene lost 1 base, with 3 bases spanning the gap. The CDR3 is made up of 12 amino acids. CDR3 in amino acids: CASSHGNYGYTF. The CDR3 region has the DNA TGTGCCAGCAGCCACGGTAACTATGGCTACACCTTC.

The chain is built from TRBV19 and TRBJ1-1, with 10 positions matching TRBD1. The V and J ends lost 5 bases and 1 base, in that order; junction bases with no gene match: 4. This CDR3 region has 15 residues. The germline gives CDR1 LNHDA, CDR2 SQIVND (reference sequence). The CDR3 here is CASSPTGGWNTEAFF. CDR3 nucleotides: TGTGCCAGTAGTCCGACAGGGGGCTGGAACACTGAAGCTTTCTTT.

This clone was seen only a few times. J is TRBJ1-2 and V is TRBV7-2, with unresolved D. CDR1 and CDR2 from the germline V gene are SGHTA and FQGNSA. This CDR3 comprises 14 residues. The V gene lost 1 base and the J gene lost 8 bases, with 14 bases spanning the gap. The CDR3 nucleotides are TGTGCCAGCAGCTTAGGTTCACAGACGGAAGGCTACACCTTC. It specifies CASSLGSQTEGYTF.

This clone came up once. V and J are TRBV11-2 and TRBJ2-1, with TRBD2 matching over 8 bases. V lost 5 bases and J lost 4; bases outside the gene matches: 10. Germline-derived CDR1 and CDR2 are SGHAT and FQNNGV. The CDR3 length is 16 residues. In nucleotides, the CDR3 is TGTGCCAGCAGCATTCGACTAGCGACGAGTTACAATGAGCAGTTCTTC. As protein: CASSIRLATSYNEQFF.

The gene calls are TRBV19 and TRBJ2-3, with TRBD1 matching 8 bases. V was clipped by 4 bases and J by 6 bases; unmatched bases: 15. The CDR3 is 17 residues long. Germline CDR1 reads LNHDA; CDR2 reads SQIVND (reference sequence). The DNA of the CDR3 is TGTGCCAGTAGTAAGCGAAGGACAGGGCTTGGTTTGGATACGCAGTATTTT. Protein: CASSKRRTGLGLDTQYF.

The V gene is TRBV10-1, the J gene TRBJ2-3; 10 positions agree with TRBD1. Germline CDR1 WNHNN, CDR2 SYGVQD (reference sequence). V lost 2 bases and J lost 5; bases outside the gene matches: 4. The CDR3 sequence is 15 residues long. The CDR3 loop reads CASSETTGGRDTQYF. In DNA, the CDR3 is TGCGCCAGCAGTGAGACGACAGGGGGCAGAGATACGCAGTATTTT.

The V gene is TRBV7-6, the J gene TRBJ1-6, with 8 bases lining up with TRBD1. CDR3 length: 14 amino acids. V lost 4 bases to trimming and J lost 7 bases; unmatched junction nucleotides: 3. CDR1 and CDR2 (germline): SGHVS, FNYEAQ. The CDR3 sequence is CASSSQGANSPLHF. The CDR3 DNA is TGTGCCAGCAGCTCCCAGGGGGCGAATTCACCCCTCCACTTT.

V is TRBV5-1 and J is TRBJ2-2; TRBD2 agrees at 9 bases. The CDR3 runs to 18 residues. CDR1 SGHRS and CDR2 YFSETQ come from the germline V gene. V lost 0 bases and J lost 2; bases outside the gene matches: 8. CDR3 loop: CASSLEVLAGANTGELFF. The DNA for the CDR3 is TGCGCCAGCAGCTTGGAAGTCTTAGCGGGGGCTAACACCGGGGAGCTGTTTTTT.

The V and J genes are TRBV5-5 and TRBJ1-6, with D perhaps matching TRBD1 (5 bases). CDR1 SGHKS and CDR2 YYEKEE come from the germline V gene (reference sequence). The V end was cut by 3 bases, the J end by 7 bases, with 14 bases between. The CDR3 is 15 amino acids. The CDR3 region has the DNA TGTGCCAGCAGCTGGGGCGGGGGAAGAAATTCACCCCTCCACTTT. It codes for CASSWGGGRNSPLHF.

This CDR3 reads CASSRLAGVYQETQYF. Here the CDR3 DNA reads TGTGCCAGTTCACGACTAGCGGGGGTCTACCAAGAGACCCAGTACTTC. This sequence joins TRBV2 and TRBJ2-5; 12 bases agree with TRBD2. CDR3 length: 16 residues. Per germline, CDR1 SNHLY and CDR2 FYNNEI. The trim removed 9 bases at V and 0 bases at J, leaving 8 bases unmatched.

This chain connects TRBV10-1 to TRBJ2-4, with 13 bases that match TRBD2. J was trimmed by 0 bases and V by 2 bases; bases with no gene match: 7. The CDR3 covers 19 residues. The V gene's germline CDR1 is WNHNN and CDR2 SYGVQD (reference sequence). This CDR3 reads CASSELTGTSGAAKNIQYF. In DNA form, the CDR3 reads TGCGCCAGCAGTGAGCTAACCGGGACTAGCGGGGCAGCCAAAAACATTCAGTACTTC.

This clone was observed a handful of times. V and J are TRBV10-3 and TRBJ1-2; 7 nucleotides agree with TRBD1. The CDR3 is 15 amino acids. Unmatched junction bases numbered 8, after V lost 5 bases and J lost 2 bases. Germline V CDR1 and CDR2: ENHRY, SYGVKD. The CDR3 sequence: CAISSLGGVNYGYTF. The CDR3 region has the DNA TGTGCCATCAGTAGTTTAGGGGGCGTCAACTATGGCTACACCTTC.

The rearrangement joins TRBV30 to TRBJ1-5; 7 positions agree with TRBD1. V gave up 1 base and J gave up 7 bases; unmatched junction bases: 7. Germline V CDR1 and CDR2: GTSNPN, SVGIG (reference sequence). This CDR3 has 14 residues. The CDR3 nucleotides read TGTGCCTGGAGTGGACAGGGAGGCTACCAGCCCCAGCATTTT. Protein sequence: CAWSGQGGYQPQHF.

This chain links TRBV27 with TRBJ1-1, with 7 bases aligning to TRBD1. Germline V CDR1 and CDR2: MNHEY, SMNVEV (reference sequence). J lost 5 bases, V lost 5 bases, and 8 bases had no gene match. There are 14 residues in the CDR3. The DNA for the CDR3 is TGTGCCAGCAGTCTAGGGGGCCTGGGGACTGAAGCTTTCTTT. It codes for CASSLGGLGTEAFF.

The rearrangement uses TRBV5-6 and TRBJ1-5; 9 positions agree with TRBD1. This CDR3 comprises 15 residues. Germline CDR1 is SGHDT and CDR2 is YYEEEE. The trim removed 1 base at V and 6 bases at J, leaving 5 bases unmatched. The CDR3 region is CASSLWGTGFQPQHF. In nucleotides, the CDR3 is TGTGCCAGCAGCTTGTGGGGGACAGGGTTTCAGCCCCAGCATTTT.

The count of this clone is one. This sequence joins TRBV10-2 and TRBJ2-4, with 9 bases that match TRBD1. CDR3 length equals 15 residues. Germline lookup yields CDR1 WSHSY and CDR2 SAAADI. V lost 0 bases and J lost 7; bases outside the gene matches: 4. CDR3 sequence: CASSESGQGGNIQYF. CDR3 DNA: TGCGCCAGCAGTGAGTCGGGACAGGGCGGGAACATTCAGTACTTC.

V is TRBV6-5 and J is TRBJ2-5; 8 bases are shared with TRBD1. The CDR3 has 15 amino acids. In germline, CDR1 is MNHEY, CDR2 SVGAGI. J lost 4 bases, V lost 5 bases, and 9 bases had no gene match. CDR3 in amino acids: CASSPDRGYSETQYF. The CDR3 region has the DNA TGTGCCAGCAGTCCCGACAGGGGCTACTCAGAGACCCAGTACTTC.

The chain joins TRBV6-1 to TRBJ1-6, with a possible D match to TRBD1 (5 bases). Germline V CDR1 and CDR2: MNHNS, SASEGT. This CDR3 region has 18 residues. The germline V and J ends were trimmed by 2 bases and 4 bases, with 18 bases remaining between them. The CDR3 here is CASSEYPSTGPYNSPLHF. The CDR3 DNA sequence: TGTGCCAGCAGTGAATATCCTTCCACAGGACCTTATAATTCACCCCTCCACTTT.

This chain connects TRBV7-9 to TRBJ1-1, with 8 nucleotides matching TRBD1. This CDR3 spans 15 amino acids. The trim removed 7 bases at V and 3 bases at J, leaving 10 bases unmatched. From germline, CDR1 is SEHNR and CDR2 FQNEAQ (reference sequence). DNA for the CDR3: TGTGCCAGCATCGGGACAGGTCTTTTGGACACTGAAGCTTTCTTT. This encodes CASIGTGLLDTEAFF.

This clone was detected once. This chain links TRBV29-1 with TRBJ2-7; 7 bases align to TRBD1. V lost 2 bases and J lost 6; bases outside the gene matches: 7. This CDR3 has 13 residues. From germline, CDR1 is SQVTM and CDR2 ANQGSEA. CDR3 amino acids: CSVEPTGFSEQYF. DNA of the CDR3: TGCAGCGTTGAACCGACAGGGTTCAGCGAGCAGTACTTC.

The V gene is TRBV29-1, the J gene TRBJ2-1; 7 bases map to TRBD2. Germline V gene data show CDR1 as SQVTM and CDR2 as ANQGSEA. This CDR3 comprises 14 residues. V lost 6 bases and J lost 3; bases outside the gene matches: 8. CDR3 sequence reads: CSVSGGSRYNEQFF. CDR3 bases: TGCAGCGTCTCAGGCGGGAGTCGCTACAATGAGCAGTTCTTC.

This sequence joins TRBV6-1 and TRBJ1-2, with D tentatively TRBD1 (6 bases). The V gene lost 3 bases and the J gene lost 6 bases, with 14 bases spanning the gap. The CDR3 is made up of 14 amino acids. Germline V gene data show CDR1 as MNHNS and CDR2 as SASEGT. The CDR3 DNA follows: TGTGCCAGCAGTGACCTAGGGAGGGGGAATGGCTACACCTTC. Its protein is CASSDLGRGNGYTF.

The chain employs TRBV5-6 and TRBJ2-7; TRBD2 agrees at 10 bases. Germline V gene lookup returns CDR1 SGHDT and CDR2 YYEEEE. The CDR3 has 16 residues. V lost 6 bases to trimming and J lost 4 bases; unmatched junction nucleotides: 13. CDR3 in amino acids: CASTIEREGRLYEQYF. The CDR3 coding sequence is TGTGCCAGCACCATAGAGCGGGAGGGCCGCCTGTACGAGCAGTACTTC.